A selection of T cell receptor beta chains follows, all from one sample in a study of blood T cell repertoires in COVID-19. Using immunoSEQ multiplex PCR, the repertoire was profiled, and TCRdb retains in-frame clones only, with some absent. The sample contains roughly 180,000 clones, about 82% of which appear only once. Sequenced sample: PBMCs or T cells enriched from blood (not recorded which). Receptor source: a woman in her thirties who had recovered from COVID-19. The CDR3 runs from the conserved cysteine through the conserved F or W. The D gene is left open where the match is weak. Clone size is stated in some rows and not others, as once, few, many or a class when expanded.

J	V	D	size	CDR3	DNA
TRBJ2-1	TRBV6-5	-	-	CASSYSPNEQFF	TGTGCCAGCAGTTACTCCCCGAATGAGCAGTTCTTC
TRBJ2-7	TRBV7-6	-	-	CASSPFTGGNIIHEQYF	TGTGCCAGCAGCCCTTTCACGGGGGGCAACATTATACACGAGCAGTACTTC
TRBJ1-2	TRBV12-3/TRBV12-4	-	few	CASSASTGNGYTF	TGTGCCAGCAGCGCAAGTACAGGGAATGGCTACACCTTC
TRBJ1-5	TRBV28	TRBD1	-	CAGGVDRDNQPQHF	TGTGCCGGCGGCGTCGACAGGGACAATCAGCCCCAGCATTTT
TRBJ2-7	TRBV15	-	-	CATSRDSTVGVEQYF	TGTGCCACCAGCAGAGACAGCACGGTAGGGGTCGAGCAGTACTTC
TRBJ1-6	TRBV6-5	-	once	CASSYSAGPSPLHF	TGTGCCAGCAGTTACTCTGCAGGGCCCTCACCCCTCCACTTT
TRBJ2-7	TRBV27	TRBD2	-	CASSSLWGLAGGHEQYF	TGTGCCAGCAGTTCCCTATGGGGACTAGCGGGAGGTCACGAGCAGTACTTC
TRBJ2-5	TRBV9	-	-	CASSVAGVPEETQYF	TGTGCCAGCAGCGTGGCAGGGGTTCCCGAAGAGACCCAGTACTTC
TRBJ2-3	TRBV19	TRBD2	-	CASKKRENRDTQYF	TGTGCCAGCAAGAAGCGGGAGAATAGGGATACGCAGTATTTT
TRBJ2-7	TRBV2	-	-	CASSAGHNYEQYF	TGTGCCAGCAGCGCGGGCCATAACTACGAGCAGTACTTC
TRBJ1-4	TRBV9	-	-	CASSPGATNEKLFF	TGTGCCAGCAGCCCAGGGGCAACTAATGAAAAACTGTTTTTT
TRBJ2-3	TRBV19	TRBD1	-	CASSTPDRAGLLRQYF	TGTGCCAGTAGTACCCCCGACAGGGCCGGACTTCTGCGTCAGTATTTT
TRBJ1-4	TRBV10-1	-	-	CASSESGNPRGEKLFF	TGCGCCAGCAGTGAGTCCGGAAATCCCCGGGGTGAAAAACTGTTTTTT
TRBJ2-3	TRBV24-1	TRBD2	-	CATREGTSGTDTQYF	TGTGCCACCCGCGAGGGCACTAGCGGGACAGATACGCAGTATTTT
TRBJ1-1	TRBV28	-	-	CASSGWRDTEAFF	TGTGCCAGCAGTGGCTGGAGGGACACTGAAGCTTTCTTT
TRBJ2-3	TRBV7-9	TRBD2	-	CASSSNLGWREVDTQYF	TGTGCCAGCAGCTCAAACCTTGGTTGGCGGGAGGTGGATACGCAGTATTTT
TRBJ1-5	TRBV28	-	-	CASSFGEYNQPQHF	TGTGCCAGCAGTTTCGGGGAGTACAATCAGCCCCAGCATTTT
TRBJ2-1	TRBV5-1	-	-	CASSLQSGLHVPDNEQFF	TGCGCCAGCAGCTTGCAGTCAGGGCTTCATGTTCCCGACAATGAGCAGTTCTTC
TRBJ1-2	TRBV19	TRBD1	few	CASSNRGIGYGYTF	TGTGCCAGTAGTAACAGGGGTATCGGCTATGGCTACACCTTC
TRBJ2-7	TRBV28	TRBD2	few	CASSFAGVANEQYF	TGTGCCAGCAGTTTTGCGGGAGTCGCGAACGAGCAGTACTTC
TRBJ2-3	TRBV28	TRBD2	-	CASNPSGRDTQYF	TGTGCCAGCAACCCTAGCGGGAGAGATACGCAGTATTTT
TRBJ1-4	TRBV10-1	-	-	CASSETRGGFEKLFF	TGCGCCAGCAGTGAGACCAGGGGCGGCTTCGAAAAACTGTTTTTT
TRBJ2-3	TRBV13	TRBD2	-	CASSSLAGQGADTQYF	TGTGCCAGCAGCTCTTTAGCGGGCCAGGGAGCAGATACGCAGTATTTT
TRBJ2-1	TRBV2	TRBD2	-	CATSELAGADEQFF	TGTGCCACCTCGGAACTAGCGGGAGCCGATGAGCAGTTCTTC
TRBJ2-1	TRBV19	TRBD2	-	CASTPAGAPSNNEQFF	TGTGCCAGTACCCCCGCGGGAGCTCCAAGTAACAATGAGCAGTTCTTC
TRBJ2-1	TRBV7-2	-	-	CASSVGLWYNEQFF	TGTGCCAGCAGCGTCGGACTTTGGTACAATGAGCAGTTCTTC
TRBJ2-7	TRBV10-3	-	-	CAISDPEMGQGKEQYF	TGTGCCATCAGTGACCCTGAAATGGGGCAGGGGAAAGAGCAGTACTTC
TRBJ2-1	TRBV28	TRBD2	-	CASSPFRGGRGNEQFF	TGTGCCAGCAGTCCGTTTAGAGGCGGGAGAGGGAATGAGCAGTTCTTC
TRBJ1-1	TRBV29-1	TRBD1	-	CSVEVGGRGDTEAFF	TGCAGCGTTGAAGTTGGGGGCAGGGGGGACACTGAAGCTTTCTTT
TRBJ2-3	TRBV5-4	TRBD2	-	CASSSLEGLAGGQSTDTQYF	TGTGCCAGCAGCTCTCTAGAGGGACTAGCGGGAGGCCAAAGCACAGATACGCAGTATTTT
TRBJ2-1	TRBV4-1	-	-	CASRIGQGWNEQFF	TGCGCCAGCAGGATTGGCCAGGGTTGGAATGAGCAGTTCTTC
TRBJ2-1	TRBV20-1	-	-	CSASPPLGGSSYNEQFF	TGCAGTGCTAGTCCCCCCCTAGGGGGAAGCTCCTACAATGAGCAGTTCTTC
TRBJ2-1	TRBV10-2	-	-	CASSRGVAENNEQFF	TGCGCCAGCAGCCGAGGAGTAGCGGAAAACAATGAGCAGTTCTTC
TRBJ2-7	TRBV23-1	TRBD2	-	CASRVTSGPYEQYF	TGCGCCAGCCGGGTTACTAGCGGCCCCTACGAGCAGTACTTC
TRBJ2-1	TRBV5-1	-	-	CASRPGLLNEQFF	TGCGCCAGCAGACCGGGACTGCTCAATGAGCAGTTCTTC
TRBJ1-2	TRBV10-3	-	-	CAISNEIQGGADGYTF	TGTGCCATCAGCAACGAAATACAGGGTGGAGCGGATGGCTACACCTTC
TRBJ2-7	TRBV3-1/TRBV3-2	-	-	CASSRAVRGYEQYF	TGTGCCAGCAGCCGCGCGGTCAGGGGATACGAGCAGTACTTC
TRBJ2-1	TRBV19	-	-	CASSIQGGSSYNEQFF	TGTGCCAGTAGTATACAGGGGGGTAGCTCCTACAATGAGCAGTTCTTC
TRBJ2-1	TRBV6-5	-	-	CASSFGLEQFF	TGTGCCAGCAGTTTCGGACTAGAGCAGTTCTTC
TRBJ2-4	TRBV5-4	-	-	CASSFYQVSPAKNIQYF	TGTGCCAGCAGCTTTTATCAGGTCTCCCCAGCCAAAAACATTCAGTACTTC
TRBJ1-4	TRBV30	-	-	CAWSEGRPGLEKLFF	TGTGCCTGGAGCGAGGGCCGTCCTGGTTTGGAAAAACTGTTTTTT
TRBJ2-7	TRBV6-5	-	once	CASSYATGDSYEQYF	TGTGCCAGCAGTTACGCGACAGGCGACTCCTACGAGCAGTACTTC
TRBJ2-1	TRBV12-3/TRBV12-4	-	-	CASRTLYNEQFF	TGTGCCAGCAGAACTCTCTACAATGAGCAGTTCTTC
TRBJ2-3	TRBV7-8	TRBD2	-	CASSLELLAGSVGTDTQYF	TGTGCCAGCAGCTTAGAGTTGCTAGCGGGATCGGTCGGCACAGATACGCAGTATTTT
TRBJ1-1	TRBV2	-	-	CAPSEKNTEAFF	TGTGCCCCTAGCGAGAAGAACACTGAAGCTTTCTTT
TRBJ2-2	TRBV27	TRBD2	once	CASSHGTSGTGELFF	TGTGCCAGCAGTCACGGGACTAGCGGGACCGGGGAGCTGTTTTTT
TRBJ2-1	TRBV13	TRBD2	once	CASSSSSGSPSYNEQFF	TGTGCCAGCAGCTCGAGTAGCGGGAGTCCGTCCTACAATGAGCAGTTCTTC
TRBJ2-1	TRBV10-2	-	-	CASSEGLATYNEQFF	TGCGCCAGCAGTGAGGGACTGGCGACCTACAATGAGCAGTTCTTC
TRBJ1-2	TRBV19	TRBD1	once	CASSTTDRGQYGYTF	TGTGCCAGTAGTACGACGGACAGGGGGCAATATGGCTACACCTTC
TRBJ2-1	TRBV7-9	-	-	CASSPGSGLYNEQFF	TGTGCCAGCAGCCCCGGGAGCGGGCTATACAATGAGCAGTTCTTC
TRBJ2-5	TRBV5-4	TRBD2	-	CASTLGGEAVGETQYF	TGTGCCAGCACCCTGGGGGGGGAGGCCGTAGGGGAGACCCAGTACTTC
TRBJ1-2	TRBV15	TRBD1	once	CATSRGETGYDYGYTF	TGTGCCACCAGCAGAGGGGAGACAGGGTATGACTATGGCTACACCTTC
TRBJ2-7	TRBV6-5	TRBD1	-	CASSTRDRNYEQYF	TGTGCCAGCAGTACCCGGGACAGGAACTACGAGCAGTACTTC
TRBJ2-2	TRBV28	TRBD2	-	CASSRLADVGTGELFF	TGTGCCAGCAGTCGACTAGCGGACGTTGGCACCGGGGAGCTGTTTTTT
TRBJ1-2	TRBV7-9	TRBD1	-	CASENSGGDWYGYTF	TGTGCCAGCGAGAATTCAGGGGGAGATTGGTATGGCTACACCTTC
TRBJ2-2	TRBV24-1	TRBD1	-	CATSGKDREHTGELFF	TGTGCCACCAGTGGCAAGGACAGGGAGCACACCGGGGAGCTGTTTTTT
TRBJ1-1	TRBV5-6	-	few	CASSSRGRANTEAFF	TGTGCCAGCAGCTCTAGGGGCAGGGCGAACACTGAAGCTTTCTTT
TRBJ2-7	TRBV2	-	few	CASSDSELEEQYF	TGTGCCAGCAGTGACAGCGAACTAGAAGAGCAGTACTTC
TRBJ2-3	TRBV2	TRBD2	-	CASSRSGRAPSTDTQYF	TGTGCCAGCAGTCGTAGCGGGAGGGCCCCCAGCACAGATACGCAGTATTTT